These 22 T cell receptor beta chains came from one sample sequenced in a study of post-analysis software for immune sequencing data. Study-wide results and caveats: Patients had higher frequencies than controls of about five TRBV segments, including TRBV5-6, TRBV5-1 and TRBV20-1.

The antigens these receptors bind are not known. Included in the TCR beta cDNA libraries were unique molecular identifiers. One entry per CDR3 protein, called by TCRdb with MiXCR from the PCR reads. The table records hundreds of thousands of distinct CDR3 sequences, roughly 27% of them present only once. The sample was blood. Receptors originate from a girl between 5 and 17 years old with multiple sclerosis.

This clonotype was seen a handful of times. The rearrangement uses TRBV7-9 and TRBJ2-3; possibly TRBD2 for D (5 bases). The germline gives CDR1 SEHNR, CDR2 FQNEAQ (reference sequence). Trimming pared 7 bases from V and 5 bases from J, leaving 10 bases between. The CDR3 covers 12 residues. This CDR3 is CASTLEGDTQYF. The CDR3 DNA reads as TGTGCCAGCACTCTTGAGGGAGATACGCAGTATTTT. Variable domain in full (rest from reference TRBV7-9 and TRBJ2-3): DTGVSQNPRHKITKRGQNVTFRCDPISEHNRLYWYRQTLGQGPEFLTYFQNEAQLEKSRLLSDRFSAERPKGSFSTLEIQRTEQGDSAMYLCASTLEGDTQYFGPGTRLTVL.

With respect to this clonotype: A read error may explain this, as a much larger clone is one base away. V usage is TRBV10-3 and J usage is TRBJ2-1, with 11 bases fitting TRBD2. From germline, CDR1 is ENHRY and CDR2 SYGVKD. There are 16 residues in the CDR3. CDR3 nucleotides: TGTGCCATCAGTGAGTCGACTAGCGGGATGTACAGTGAGCAGTTCTTC. It specifies CAISESTSGMYSEQFF.

The V call is TRBV6-1, the J call TRBJ1-5; possibly TRBD1 for D (6 bases). V was shortened by 7 bases and J by 6 bases, with 10 bases between the two germline ends. CDR3 size: 12 residues. From germline, CDR1 is MNHNS and CDR2 SASEGT. CDR3 in DNA: TGTGCCAGCACAGGGGTCGGTCAGCCCCAGCATTTT. Encoded protein: CASTGVGQPQHF.

This sequence joins TRBV5-1 and TRBJ1-1; TRBD1 matches 7 bases. V gave up 3 bases and J gave up 0 bases; unmatched junction bases: 11. This CDR3 comprises 17 residues. The V gene's germline CDR1 is SGHRS and CDR2 YFSETQ. The CDR3 protein is CASSSRQGLLMNTEAFF. CDR3 nucleotides: TGCGCCAGCAGCTCCAGACAGGGCCTCCTTATGAACACTGAAGCTTTCTTT.

The gene calls are TRBV6-5 and TRBJ2-7, with TRBD2 matching over 8 bases. The germline V gene has CDR1 MNHEY and CDR2 SVGAGI. The CDR3 is 16 residues long. V was clipped by 2 bases and J by 3 bases; unmatched bases: 9. CDR3 residues: CASSYRPPLAGYEQYF. CDR3 DNA sequence: TGTGCCAGCAGTTACCGGCCCCCGCTAGCGGGCTACGAGCAGTACTTC.

This chain uses TRBV7-6 with TRBJ1-5; D unresolved. V lost 4 bases and J lost 3, with 10 bases in between. This CDR3 is 14 amino acids long. Germline CDR1 reads SGHVS; CDR2 reads FNYEAQ. The CDR3 sequence is CASSSNPDNQPQHF. Here the CDR3 DNA reads TGTGCCAGCAGCTCAAATCCCGACAATCAGCCCCAGCATTTT.

This clonotype was counted only a few times. This chain uses TRBV2 with TRBJ2-4; weak D call: TRBD1 (6 bases). Germline V gene sequence: CDR1 SNHLY, CDR2 FYNNEI. The V and J ends lost 3 bases and 8 bases respectively, with 11 bases between them. This CDR3 region has 13 residues. CDR3 in amino acids: CASSDTGTDIQYF. The CDR3 DNA reads TGTGCCAGCAGTGATACAGGGACGGACATTCAGTACTTC.

The J gene is TRBJ2-1, the V gene TRBV6-2 or TRBV6-3; D not resolved. Germline CDR1 is MNHEY and CDR2 is SVGEGT. The CDR3 sequence is 17 residues long. Trimming stripped 0 bases from V and 5 bases from J, with 17 bases between. CDR3 loop: CASSYSMYWIKDNEQFF. The CDR3 DNA reads TGTGCCAGCAGTTACTCGATGTATTGGATTAAGGACAATGAGCAGTTCTTC.

This clonotype has ten or more counts. Here the CDR3 DNA reads TGTGCCAGCAGCTCCTCTGGGGGGAGCTCCTACGAGCAGTACTTC. Encoded protein: CASSSSGGSSYEQYF. The V gene is TRBV7-2, the J gene TRBJ2-7, with D possibly being TRBD2 (6 bases). Germline V CDR1 and CDR2: SGHTA, FQGNSA. This CDR3 has 15 residues. With 4 bases removed from V and 0 bases from J, the gap between germline ends came to 13 bases.

The chain carries TRBV9 and TRBJ2-1; a weak D match, TRBD2 (6 bases). The germline V gene has CDR1 SGDLS and CDR2 YYNGEE. The CDR3 covers 15 residues. Trimming removed 0 bases at V and 3 bases at J, with 10 bases between. The CDR3 loop reads CASSVGPAGYNEQFF. The CDR3 nucleotides are TGTGCCAGCAGCGTAGGCCCAGCGGGCTACAATGAGCAGTTCTTC.

The CDR3 loop is CASSYSRQGGSYEQYF. As DNA, the CDR3 is TGTGCCAGCAGTTACTCGAGACAGGGCGGCTCCTACGAGCAGTACTTC. V gene TRBV6-2 or TRBV6-3 combines with J gene TRBJ2-7; TRBD1 matches 7 bases. This CDR3 is built from 16 residues. Looked up from germline, CDR1 is MNHEY and CDR2 is SVGEGT. Trimming took 0 bases from V and 0 from J; bases not matched to a gene: 5.

The chain uses TRBV5-4 and TRBJ1-2; D gene unclear. Germline V CDR1 and CDR2: SGHNT, YYREEE (reference sequence). The V end was cut by 4 bases, the J end by 2 bases, with 18 bases between. The CDR3 consists of 16 residues. The CDR3 reads CASSPSERRKNYGYTF. The DNA of the CDR3 is TGTGCCAGCAGCCCATCAGAGCGCAGGAAGAACTATGGCTACACCTTC.

The genes are TRBV12-3 or TRBV12-4 and TRBJ2-1; the match to TRBD1 covers 8 bases. Trimming removed 1 base from V and 10 bases from J; junction bases left unmatched: 9. This CDR3 contains 15 residues. CDR3 amino acids: CASSLGPGGYREQFF. The CDR3 coding sequence is TGTGCCAGCAGTTTAGGGCCAGGGGGCTACAGAGAGCAGTTCTTC.

The chain is built from TRBV6-5 and TRBJ2-1; the D gene is possibly TRBD1 (6 bases). Germline V gives CDR1 MNHEY, CDR2 SVGAGI. The V end was cut by 0 bases, the J end by 9 bases, with 12 bases between. CDR3 length: 14 amino acids. The CDR3 DNA reads TGTGCCAGCAGTTACTCATGGGGGCAGGGTGAGCAGTTCTTC. Translated: CASSYSWGQGEQFF.

The chain's CDR3 is CSARDRESGADGYTF. The CDR3 DNA reads TGCAGTGCCAGGGACAGGGAATCGGGCGCCGACGGCTACACCTTC. The chain is built from TRBV20-1 and TRBJ1-2; 9 nucleotides line up with TRBD1. Losses at the gene ends were 6 bases for V and 8 bases for J; bases not matched to a gene: 16. Germline V gene lookup returns CDR1 DFQATT and CDR2 SNEGSKA (reference sequence). The CDR3 contains 15 residues.

This CDR3 is CASSLGPAREQYF. CDR3 DNA: TGTGCCAGCAGCTTAGGACCAGCCCGCGAGCAGTACTTC. The chain joins TRBV7-9 to TRBJ2-7; no clear D. Trimming pared 1 base from V and 6 bases from J, leaving 10 bases between. This CDR3 spans 13 amino acids. CDR1 SEHNR and CDR2 FQNEAQ come from the germline V gene (reference sequence).

CDR3: CASSLGVGSSTDTQYF. CDR3 sequence (DNA): TGTGCCAGCAGCTTAGGCGTCGGCTCTAGCACAGATACGCAGTATTTT. The chain recombines TRBV7-2 with TRBJ2-3; D gene ambiguous. The CDR3 is 16 residues long. Trimming removed 1 base at V and 0 bases at J, with 11 bases between. Germline-derived CDR1 and CDR2 are SGHTA and FQGNSA.

This clonotype was observed many times. The rearrangement uses TRBV29-1 and TRBJ2-1; 13 bases align to TRBD2. Losses at the gene ends were 6 bases for V and 6 bases for J; bases not matched to a gene: 5. From germline, CDR1 is SQVTM and CDR2 ANQGSEA. This CDR3 is 14 amino acids long. The CDR3 is CSVGRTSGSNEQFF. CDR3 in DNA: TGCAGCGTCGGCCGGACTAGCGGGAGCAATGAGCAGTTCTTC.

This clonotype has a handful of counts. The chain links TRBV5-1 to TRBJ2-7; tentatively, D is TRBD2 (6 bases). The germline V gene has CDR1 SGHRS and CDR2 YFSETQ. V lost 4 bases and J 2 bases, leaving 19 bases between the germline ends. CDR3 length: 16 residues. DNA for the CDR3: TGCGCCAGCAGCCCGGGGGTCGGGGGTGAAGCCTACGAGCAGTACTTC. This translates into CASSPGVGGEAYEQYF.

At least ten counts were recorded for this clonotype. The chain joins TRBV28 to TRBJ2-7; D is undetermined. Germline values: CDR1 MDHEN, CDR2 SYDVKM. V lost 5 bases to trimming and J lost 0 bases, with 11 bases between them. This CDR3 contains 14 residues. DNA for the CDR3: TGTGCCAGCAGTCGAGGACGGAGCTCCTACGAGCAGTACTTC. The encoded protein is CASSRGRSSYEQYF.

This clonotype was detected only a few times. The chain employs TRBV20-1 and TRBJ2-1, with 7 bases that match TRBD2. The V and J ends lost 0 bases and 1 base, in that order; junction bases with no gene match: 12. From germline, CDR1 is DFQATT and CDR2 SNEGSKA (reference sequence). The CDR3 runs to 18 residues. Written as DNA, the CDR3 is TGCAGTGCTAGAGATGCGCGGGCGGTAGCGGGTTCCTACAATGAGCAGTTCTTC. Translation gives CSARDARAVAGSYNEQFF.

Turning to this clonotype: A much larger clone lies one base from this, so it may be a read error. V gene TRBV4-3 combines with J gene TRBJ2-7, with 11 nucleotides matching TRBD2. The end of the DNA is better explained by TRBJ2-5, so the J call may be wrong. Germline V gives CDR1 LGHNA, CDR2 YSLEER. The CDR3 sequence is 13 residues long. The CDR3 DNA follows: TGCGCCGGCAGCGGGACTAGCGGAGAGACCCAGTACTTC. As protein: CAGSGTSGETQYF.